A single T cell receptor (beta chain) is shown here with its context. Its specificity is unknown. This may come from a read error, since a much larger clone is one base off. A read error is likely, as this CDR3 ends without the conserved phenylalanine or tryptophan. Trimming cost V 2 bases and J 0 bases; bases outside gene matches: 15. Germline loops: CDR1 MNHNY, CDR2 SVGAGI (reference sequence). The CDR3 totals 20 residues. Whole-study findings and limits: Tumor-infiltrating Treg TCR alpha and beta sequences overlapped most with tumor naive CD4+ T cells, then blood naive. Tumor memory CD4+ T cell TCR gene usage was found to cluster with blood and lymph node memory CD4+ cells and with lymph node naive CD4+ cells. The larger-cohort validation was restricted to a single TCR beta V-J rearrangement rather than whole repertoires.

Cells sorted as Tregs were CD4+, CD25+ and CD127-/low. Semi-nested PCR with Nested Universal Primer A followed constant-region reverse priming of full-length variable regions. TCRdb fed the 5' RACE reads into MiXCR, producing one record per CDR3 protein. The sample shows over 45,000 distinct CDR3 sequences, roughly 25% of them seen only once. This clonotype originated in a female donor with breast cancer. The V and J genes are TRBV6-6 and TRBJ2-1; TRBD2 aligns across 8 bases. Material: tumor-infiltrating Tregs sorted from the breast tumor. Here the CDR3 reads CASSYTGGGRSQSSYNEQFI. CDR3 in DNA: TGTGCCAGCAGTTACACGGGGGGCGGGAGGTCTCAGAGCTCCTACAATGAGCAGTTCATC.